Below, 21 T cell receptor beta chains from the same sample are listed, as sequenced in a study of T cell changes during pregnancy in multiple sclerosis. The assay was immunoSEQ multiplex PCR, and TCRdb's table has in-frame clones only and misses some. The sample carries about 83,000 clones, about 95% recorded once. The sequencing used peripheral blood, collected in the second trimester of pregnancy. These receptors were taken from a female donor with multiple sclerosis, enrolled in a pregnancy study.

This sequence joins TRBV7-8 and TRBJ1-2; 8 bases are shared with TRBD1. The V and J ends lost 5 bases and 9 bases, in that order; junction bases with no gene match: 8. The germline V gene has CDR1 SGHVS and CDR2 FQNEAQ. The CDR3 sequence is 13 residues long. The CDR3 here is CASSPPGQGSYTF. The CDR3 DNA is TGTGCCAGCAGCCCTCCCGGACAGGGTAGCTACACCTTC.

This chain connects TRBV29-1 to TRBJ2-7; no clear D. This CDR3 has 12 residues. Trimming removed 3 bases at V and 0 bases at J, with 6 bases between. Germline V gives CDR1 SQVTM, CDR2 ANQGSEA. The chain's CDR3 is CSVDYGSYEQYF. The DNA for the CDR3 is TGCAGCGTTGACTATGGCTCCTACGAGCAGTACTTC.

This clone appeared once. The chain recombines TRBV7-3 with TRBJ2-2; D might be TRBD1 (6 bases). The V gene lost 4 bases and the J gene lost 1 base, with 13 bases spanning the gap. The CDR3 is 16 residues long. Germline V gene sequence: CDR1 SGHTA, CDR2 FQGTGA. The DNA for the CDR3 is TGTGCCAGCAGCTCGTCCGGGACACTGAACACCGGGGAGCTGTTTTTT. This translates into CASSSSGTLNTGELFF. The full variable domain, in which reference TRBV7-3 and TRBJ2-2 provide the parts outside the CDR3, is GAGVSQTPSNKVTEKGKYVELRCDPISGHTALYWYRQSLGQGPEFLIYFQGTGAADDSGLPNDRFFAVRPEGSVSTLKIQRTERGDSAVYLCASSSSGTLNTGELFFGEGSRLTVL.

The chain carries TRBV11-2 and TRBJ1-4, with 10 positions matching TRBD1. This CDR3 has 14 residues. CDR1 is SGHAT and CDR2 is FQNNGV in the germline V gene. V shed 6 bases, J shed 10 bases, and the junction held 8 bases outside the gene matches. The CDR3 protein is CASSIDRGRGKLFF. The CDR3 region has the DNA TGTGCCAGCAGTATAGACAGGGGGCGCGGAAAACTGTTTTTT.

This chain joins TRBV4-3 and TRBJ2-7; tentatively, D is TRBD2 (6 bases). CDR1 and CDR2 (germline): LGHNA, YSLEER. Deletions cut 4 bases from V and 7 bases from J, with 17 bases between. The CDR3 length is 14 residues. The chain's CDR3 is CASSPRLVASEQYF. Here the CDR3 DNA reads TGCGCCAGCAGCCCCAGACTAGTGGCGAGTGAGCAGTACTTC.

V and J are TRBV7-9 and TRBJ2-1; 11 bases are shared with TRBD2. The germline gives CDR1 SEHNR, CDR2 FQNEAQ (reference sequence). The CDR3 runs to 19 residues. V trimming: 0 bases; J trimming: 0 bases; junction bases outside the gene matches: 7. CDR3 amino acids: CASSLAGLAGGNSYNEQFF. CDR3 DNA sequence: TGTGCCAGCAGCTTAGCGGGGCTAGCGGGAGGTAACTCCTACAATGAGCAGTTCTTC.

V is TRBV19 and J is TRBJ1-5, with no clear D. V gave up 3 bases and J gave up 4 bases, with 10 bases separating them. The CDR3 extends over 14 amino acids. CDR1 is LNHDA, CDR2 SQIVND, per germline (reference sequence). The CDR3: CASSIFGVNQPQHF. CDR3 in DNA: TGTGCCAGTAGTATCTTCGGGGTAAATCAGCCCCAGCATTTT.

As DNA, the CDR3 is TGTGCCAGCACCCGACTACTAAGGAATGAGCAGTTCTTC. This sequence encodes CASTRLLRNEQFF. This chain joins TRBV2 and TRBJ2-1; possibly TRBD2 for D (5 bases). Per germline, CDR1 SNHLY and CDR2 FYNNEI. The CDR3 runs to 13 residues. Trimming shortened V by 7 bases and J by 7 bases, and 14 bases separated the two germline ends.

The chain links TRBV19 to TRBJ2-7, with 9 bases matching TRBD1. CDR3 size: 15 residues. With 1 base clipped from V and 6 bases from J, the junction kept 7 bases outside the gene matches. From germline, CDR1 is LNHDA and CDR2 SQIVND (reference sequence). Here the CDR3 reads CASSIVRTGVLEQYF. CDR3 DNA: TGTGCCAGTAGTATAGTGCGGACAGGGGTGCTCGAGCAGTACTTC.

The chain recombines TRBV19 with TRBJ1-3, with D possibly TRBD1 on 6 matching bases. Trimming removed 7 bases from V and 0 bases from J, with 19 bases in between. This CDR3 is built from 17 residues. Germline V gene sequence: CDR1 LNHDA, CDR2 SQIVND (reference sequence). This CDR3 reads CASNSYGGRDSGNTIYF. In nucleotides, the CDR3 is TGTGCCAGTAATAGTTATGGGGGCAGGGACTCTGGAAACACCATATATTTT.

The chain couples TRBV18 to TRBJ2-7; maybe TRBD2 (6 bases). The V end was cut by 3 bases, the J end by 1 base, with 10 bases between. Per germline, CDR1 KGHSH and CDR2 LQKENI. The CDR3 is 14 amino acids. CDR3 DNA: TGTGCCAGCTCACCTTCCGGGGGATCCTACGAGCAGTACTTC. Translated, it gives CASSPSGGSYEQYF.

The rearrangement uses TRBV7-9 and TRBJ2-3; weak D call: TRBD1 (5 bases). Germline lookup yields CDR1 SEHNR and CDR2 FQNEAQ (reference sequence). V was shortened by 4 bases and J by 2 bases, with 13 bases between the two germline ends. The CDR3 contains 15 residues. The CDR3 sequence is CASSSSRGITDTQYF. In DNA form, the CDR3 reads TGTGCCAGCAGCTCCTCTAGGGGAATCACAGATACGCAGTATTTT.

The chain links TRBV27 to TRBJ1-1; D remains ambiguous. From germline, CDR1 is MNHEY and CDR2 SMNVEV (reference sequence). This CDR3 spans 14 amino acids. V was shortened by 2 bases and J by 1 base, with 8 bases between the two germline ends. The chain's CDR3 is CASSLGRGNTEAFF. CDR3 DNA sequence: TGTGCCAGCAGTTTAGGACGGGGGAACACTGAAGCTTTCTTT.

This rearrangement joins TRBV5-1 to TRBJ1-3; D not certain. Trimming stripped 3 bases from V and 4 bases from J, with 5 bases between. The CDR3 runs 12 residues. The germline gives CDR1 SGHRS, CDR2 YFSETQ. CDR3 in DNA: TGCGCCAGCAGCTCGGGGGGAAACACCATATATTTT. This codes for CASSSGGNTIYF. Variable domain in full (rest from reference TRBV5-1 and TRBJ1-3): KAGVTQTPRYLIKTRGQQVTLSCSPISGHRSVSWYQQTPGQGLQFLFEYFSETQRNKGNFPGRFSGRQFSNSRSEMNVSTLELGDSALYLCASSSGGNTIYFGEGSWLTVV.

This chain connects TRBV13 to TRBJ2-5; 7 bases align to TRBD1. The V gene's germline CDR1 is PRHDT and CDR2 FYEKMQ (reference sequence). V trimming: 3 bases; J trimming: 5 bases; junction bases outside the gene matches: 3. CDR3 length: 13 amino acids. The CDR3 is CASSLGTAETQYF. For the CDR3, the DNA is TGTGCCAGCAGCTTGGGGACAGCTGAGACCCAGTACTTC. The full variable domain, rest sourced from reference TRBV13 and TRBJ2-5, is AAGVIQSPRHLIKEKRETATLKCYPIPRHDTVYWYQQGPGQDPQFLISFYEKMQSDKGSIPDRFSAQQFSDYHSELNMSSLELGDSALYFCASSLGTAETQYFGPGTRLLVL.

The chain recombines TRBV7-9 with TRBJ1-1; no clear D gene. The CDR3 runs 16 residues. In germline, CDR1 is SEHNR, CDR2 FQNEAQ (reference sequence). Trimming cost V 5 bases and J 2 bases, with 18 bases left between them. CDR3: CASSRPLAGVNTEAFF. DNA for the CDR3: TGTGCCAGCAGCCGGCCCCTGGCGGGAGTTAACACTGAAGCTTTCTTT.

The chain combines TRBV7-9 with TRBJ2-1; no definite D call. Trimming removed 1 base at V and 7 bases at J, with 5 bases between. Germline CDR1 and CDR2: SEHNR and FQNEAQ (reference sequence). The CDR3 length is 12 residues. In nucleotides, the CDR3 is TGTGCCAGCAGCTTAGAACTAAATGAGCAGTTCTTC. It codes for CASSLELNEQFF.

V and J are TRBV13 and TRBJ2-7; D not resolved. V was shortened by 0 bases and J by 0 bases, with 6 bases between the two germline ends. Germline V gives CDR1 PRHDT, CDR2 FYEKMQ (reference sequence). The CDR3 sequence is 14 residues long. The CDR3 sequence is CASSLGTSSYEQYF. The CDR3 region has the DNA TGTGCCAGCAGCTTAGGCACGAGCTCCTACGAGCAGTACTTC.

The V call is TRBV29-1, the J call TRBJ2-5; 14 nucleotides align to TRBD2. The CDR3 extends over 14 amino acids. Trimming at V came to 7 bases and at J to 6 bases, leaving 7 bases not matched to a gene. Germline values: CDR1 SQVTM, CDR2 ANQGSEA. The CDR3 spells CSGRTSGRRKTQYF. The CDR3 DNA reads TGCAGCGGGAGGACTAGCGGGAGGAGAAAGACCCAGTACTTC.

The chain carries TRBV4-1 and TRBJ2-3; 10 nucleotides agree with TRBD2. Germline lookup yields CDR1 MGHRA and CDR2 YSYEKL. J lost 6 bases, V lost 1 base, and 7 bases had no gene match. CDR3 size: 16 residues. The CDR3 region is CASSQGLAGGSDTQYF. In DNA form, the CDR3 reads TGCGCCAGCAGCCAAGGTTTAGCGGGAGGTAGCGATACGCAGTATTTT.

The chain uses TRBV30 and TRBJ2-1, with D possibly matching TRBD2 (5 bases). From germline, CDR1 is GTSNPN and CDR2 SVGIG (reference sequence). The CDR3 spans 14 residues. Trimming stripped 3 bases from V and 1 base from J, with 10 bases between. CDR3 nucleotide sequence: TGTGCCTGGAGATCAGCGGTATCCTACAATGAGCAGTTCTTC. Amino acid sequence: CAWRSAVSYNEQFF.